This is a list of T cell receptor beta chains from one sample in a study of blood T cell repertoires in COVID-19. Method: immunoSEQ multiplex PCR; TCRdb's copy keeps in-frame clones and lacks some. The sample consists of about 250,000 clones, about 91% of them appearing once. Material for sequencing was peripheral blood. All receptors derive from a woman in her twenties or thirties with COVID-19, enrolled during active disease. Each CDR3 is given with its conserved first and last residue. The order of the fields is V gene, J gene, CDR3 protein.

V gene: TRBV15
J gene: TRBJ1-4
CDR3 protein: CATSRESARGLFF

V gene: TRBV5-1
J gene: TRBJ2-2
CDR3 protein: CASSLGGGNTGELFF

V gene: TRBV11-2
J gene: TRBJ2-1
CDR3 protein: CASSLARGEQFF

V gene: TRBV28
J gene: TRBJ2-7
CDR3 protein: CASSETGKYYEQYF

V gene: TRBV4-2
J gene: TRBJ2-3
CDR3 protein: CASSQRLAGGGTDTQYF

V gene: TRBV6-5
J gene: TRBJ1-1
CDR3 protein: CASSINGQANTEAFF

V gene: TRBV9
J gene: TRBJ2-1
CDR3 protein: CASSSSIAGGNIVNEQFF

V gene: TRBV2
J gene: TRBJ2-7
CDR3 protein: CASSEASRGSYEQYF

V gene: TRBV2
J gene: TRBJ2-3
CDR3 protein: CASSENGGSDTQYF

V gene: TRBV9
J gene: TRBJ1-3
CDR3 protein: CASSDLGEGIAGNTIYF

V gene: TRBV6-2/TRBV6-3
J gene: TRBJ1-1
CDR3 protein: CASSYPGVERAFF

V gene: TRBV11-2
J gene: TRBJ1-3
CDR3 protein: CASSLAPLGSGNTIYF

V gene: TRBV5-5
J gene: TRBJ2-5
CDR3 protein: CASTGGVGREETQYF

V gene: TRBV6-2/TRBV6-3
J gene: TRBJ2-5
CDR3 protein: CASSRQWILETQYF

V gene: TRBV28
J gene: TRBJ2-1
CDR3 protein: CASSNPTVPWEQFF

V gene: TRBV4-2
J gene: TRBJ1-3
CDR3 protein: CASSQERLQVALDSIYF

V gene: TRBV29-1
J gene: TRBJ1-2
CDR3 protein: CSVATAGLYGYTF

V gene: TRBV18
J gene: TRBJ2-1
CDR3 protein: CASSAITGEQFF

V gene: TRBV6-5
J gene: TRBJ1-5
CDR3 protein: CASSRNGQRNQPQHF

V gene: TRBV19
J gene: TRBJ1-1
CDR3 protein: CASSGLGGTDEAFF

V gene: TRBV5-1
J gene: TRBJ2-2
CDR3 protein: CASRSGASNTGELFF

V gene: TRBV28
J gene: TRBJ2-1
CDR3 protein: CASSSPLGAGVYNEQFF

V gene: TRBV2
J gene: TRBJ2-7
CDR3 protein: CASSEHQLRDSYEQYF

V gene: TRBV3-1/TRBV3-2
J gene: TRBJ2-5
CDR3 protein: CASSRDYSLTQYF

V gene: TRBV30
J gene: TRBJ1-2
CDR3 protein: CAWSVFGSHDYGYTF

V gene: TRBV19
J gene: TRBJ1-3
CDR3 protein: CASSIAGPITRNTIYF

V gene: TRBV15
J gene: TRBJ2-1
CDR3 protein: CATSRGSGGEQFF

V gene: TRBV4-2
J gene: TRBJ1-6
CDR3 protein: CASSQASNSPLHF

V gene: TRBV18
J gene: TRBJ2-3
CDR3 protein: CASSPRTTSGGETDTQYF

V gene: TRBV7-9
J gene: TRBJ1-2
CDR3 protein: CASSPRGAEAGGYTF

V gene: TRBV10-1
J gene: TRBJ2-3
CDR3 protein: CASNDRGPADTQYF

V gene: TRBV9
J gene: TRBJ2-5
CDR3 protein: CASSVSQQETQYF

V gene: TRBV5-1
J gene: TRBJ2-7
CDR3 protein: CASSYQGILQYF

V gene: TRBV12-3/TRBV12-4
J gene: TRBJ2-3
CDR3 protein: CASSLSDSDTQYF

V gene: TRBV27
J gene: TRBJ2-1
CDR3 protein: CASSPRGTYNEQFF

V gene: TRBV6-2/TRBV6-3
J gene: TRBJ2-7
CDR3 protein: CASSQTGTGDSYEQYF

V gene: TRBV9
J gene: TRBJ2-3
CDR3 protein: CASSESGRRTDTQYF

V gene: TRBV5-1
J gene: TRBJ1-1
CDR3 protein: CASSWVGQSNTEAFF

V gene: TRBV6-5
J gene: TRBJ1-2
CDR3 protein: CASSSGNYGYTF

V gene: TRBV4-2
J gene: TRBJ1-5
CDR3 protein: CASSQDHDQPQHF

V gene: TRBV2
J gene: TRBJ2-7
CDR3 protein: CASSFPREQYF

V gene: TRBV27
J gene: TRBJ2-5
CDR3 protein: CASKTLLGVAGVRQETQYF

V gene: TRBV4-3
J gene: TRBJ1-1
CDR3 protein: CASSQDPGRLLMNTEAFF

V gene: TRBV10-2
J gene: TRBJ2-1
CDR3 protein: CASSGTIRFF

V gene: TRBV9
J gene: TRBJ2-5
CDR3 protein: CASSVVQGVGETQYF

V gene: TRBV15
J gene: TRBJ1-4
CDR3 protein: CATQGAGEKLFF